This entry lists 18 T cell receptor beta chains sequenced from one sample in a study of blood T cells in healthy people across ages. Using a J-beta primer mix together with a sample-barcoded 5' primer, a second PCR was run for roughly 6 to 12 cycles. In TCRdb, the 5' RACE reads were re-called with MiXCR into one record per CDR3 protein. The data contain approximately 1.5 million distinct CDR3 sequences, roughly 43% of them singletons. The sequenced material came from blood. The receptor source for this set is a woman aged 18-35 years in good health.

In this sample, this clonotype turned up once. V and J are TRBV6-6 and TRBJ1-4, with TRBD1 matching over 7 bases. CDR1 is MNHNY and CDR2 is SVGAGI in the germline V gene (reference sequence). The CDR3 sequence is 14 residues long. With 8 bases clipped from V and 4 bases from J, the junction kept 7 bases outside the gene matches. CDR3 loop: CASDFQGGNEKLFF. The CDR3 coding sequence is TGTGCCAGCGATTTTCAGGGGGGTAATGAAAAACTGTTTTTT.

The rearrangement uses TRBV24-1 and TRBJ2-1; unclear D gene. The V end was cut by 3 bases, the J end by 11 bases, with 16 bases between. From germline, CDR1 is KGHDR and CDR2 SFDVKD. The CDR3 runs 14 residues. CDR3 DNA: TGTGCCACCAGTGATCCGGACGCGTACGGTAAGCAGTTCTTC. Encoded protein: CATSDPDAYGKQFF.

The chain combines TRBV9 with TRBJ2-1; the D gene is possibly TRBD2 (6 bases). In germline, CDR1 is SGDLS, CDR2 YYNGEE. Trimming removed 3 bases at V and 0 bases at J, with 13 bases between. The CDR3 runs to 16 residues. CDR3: CASSALAQSSYNEQFF. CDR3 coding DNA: TGTGCCAGCAGCGCTCTAGCGCAAAGCTCCTACAATGAGCAGTTCTTC.

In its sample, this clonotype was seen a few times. The CDR3 sequence: CASNIERGPTGETQYF. The CDR3 DNA sequence: TGTGCCAGCAACATAGAGAGGGGGCCAACCGGAGAGACCCAGTACTTC. The V gene is TRBV7-8, the J gene TRBJ2-5; 7 bases match TRBD1. Germline values: CDR1 SGHVS, CDR2 FQNEAQ. CDR3 length: 16 amino acids. J gave up 4 bases and V 7 bases, and 15 bases lay outside the gene matches. The full variable domain, completed using reference TRBV7-8 and TRBJ2-5, is GAGVSQSPRYKVAKRGQDVALRCDPISGHVSLFWYQQALGQGPEFLTYFQNEAQLDKSGLPSDRFFAERPEGSVSTLKIQRTQQEDSAVYLCASNIERGPTGETQYFGPGTRLLVL.

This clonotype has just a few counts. The CDR3 region has the DNA TGTGCCAGCAGTCAGACAGGGGTCGGGCGCGAGCAGTACTTC. This sequence encodes CASSQTGVGREQYF. The chain combines TRBV6-2 or TRBV6-3 with TRBJ2-7; the match to TRBD1 covers 8 bases. The CDR3 has 14 amino acids. The germline V gene has CDR1 MNHEY and CDR2 SVGEGT. The junction had 9 bases not matched to a gene; V was cut back by 5 bases and J by 6 bases.

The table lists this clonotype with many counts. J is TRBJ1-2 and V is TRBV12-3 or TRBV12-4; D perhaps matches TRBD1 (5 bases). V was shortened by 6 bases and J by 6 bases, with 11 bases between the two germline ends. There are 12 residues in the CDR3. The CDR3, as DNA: TGTGCCAGCAGAGCTAGGGGAGATGGCTACACCTTC. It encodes CASRARGDGYTF.

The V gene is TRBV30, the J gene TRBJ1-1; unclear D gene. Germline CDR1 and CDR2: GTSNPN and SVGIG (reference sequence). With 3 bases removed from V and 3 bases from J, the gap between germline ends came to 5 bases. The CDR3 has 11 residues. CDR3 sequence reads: CAWRADTEAFF. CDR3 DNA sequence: TGTGCCTGGAGGGCGGACACTGAAGCTTTCTTT.

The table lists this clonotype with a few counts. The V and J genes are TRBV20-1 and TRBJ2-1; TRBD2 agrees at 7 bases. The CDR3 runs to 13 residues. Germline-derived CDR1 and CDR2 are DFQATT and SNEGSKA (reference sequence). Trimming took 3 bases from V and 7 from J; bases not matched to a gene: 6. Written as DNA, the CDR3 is TGCAGTGCTAGTGGACTAGGATCAAATGAGCAGTTCTTC. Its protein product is CSASGLGSNEQFF.

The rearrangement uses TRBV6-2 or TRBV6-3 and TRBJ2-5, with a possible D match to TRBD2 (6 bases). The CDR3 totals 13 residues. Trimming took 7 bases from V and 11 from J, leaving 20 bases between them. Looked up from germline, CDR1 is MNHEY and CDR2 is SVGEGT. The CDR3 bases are TGTGCCAGCAAAACGGGAGTCCCCCATGAGCAGTACTTC. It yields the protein CASKTGVPHEQYF.

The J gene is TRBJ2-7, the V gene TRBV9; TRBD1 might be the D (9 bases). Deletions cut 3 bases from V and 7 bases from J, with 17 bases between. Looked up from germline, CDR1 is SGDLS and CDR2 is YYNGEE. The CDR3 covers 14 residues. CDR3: CASSAYSGTGEQYF. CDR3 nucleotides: TGTGCCAGCAGCGCCTATAGCGGGACAGGGGAGCAGTACTTC.

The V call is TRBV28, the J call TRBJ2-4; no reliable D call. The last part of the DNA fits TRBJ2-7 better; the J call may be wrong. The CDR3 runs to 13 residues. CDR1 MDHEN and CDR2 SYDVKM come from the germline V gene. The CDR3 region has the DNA TGTGCCAGCAGTTTATGGGGGTGGAACGAGCAGTACTTC. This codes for CASSLWGWNEQYF.

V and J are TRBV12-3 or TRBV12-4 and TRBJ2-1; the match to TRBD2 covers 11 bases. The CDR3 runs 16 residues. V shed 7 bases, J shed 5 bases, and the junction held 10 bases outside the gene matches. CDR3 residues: CASNPLTSGVHNEQFF. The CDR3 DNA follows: TGTGCCAGCAATCCCTTGACTAGCGGGGTCCACAATGAGCAGTTCTTC.

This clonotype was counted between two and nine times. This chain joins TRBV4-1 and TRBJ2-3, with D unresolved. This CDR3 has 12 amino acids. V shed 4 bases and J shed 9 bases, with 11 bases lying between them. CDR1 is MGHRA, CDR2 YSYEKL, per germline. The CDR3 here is CASSLAMGTQYF. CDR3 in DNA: TGCGCCAGCAGCCTCGCCATGGGAACGCAGTATTTT.

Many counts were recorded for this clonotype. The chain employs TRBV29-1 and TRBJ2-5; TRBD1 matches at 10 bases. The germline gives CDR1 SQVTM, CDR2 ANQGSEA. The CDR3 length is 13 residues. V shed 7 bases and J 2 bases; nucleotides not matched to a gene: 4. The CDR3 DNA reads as TGCAGCGCTAGACAGGGGGCACAAGAGACCCAGTACTTC. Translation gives CSARQGAQETQYF.

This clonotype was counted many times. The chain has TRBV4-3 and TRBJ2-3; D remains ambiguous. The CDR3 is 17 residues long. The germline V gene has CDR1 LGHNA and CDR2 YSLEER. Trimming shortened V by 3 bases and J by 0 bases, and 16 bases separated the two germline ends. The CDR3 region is CASSQELSLPSTDTQYF. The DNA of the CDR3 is TGCGCCAGCAGCCAGGAACTTAGTCTTCCCAGCACAGATACGCAGTATTTT.

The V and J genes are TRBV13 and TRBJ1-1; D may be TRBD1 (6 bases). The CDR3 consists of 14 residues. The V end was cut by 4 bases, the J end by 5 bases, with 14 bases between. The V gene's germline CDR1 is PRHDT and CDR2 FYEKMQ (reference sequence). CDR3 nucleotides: TGTGCCAGCAGCTCACAGGGTTCGGAAACTGAAGCTTTCTTT. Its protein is CASSSQGSETEAFF.

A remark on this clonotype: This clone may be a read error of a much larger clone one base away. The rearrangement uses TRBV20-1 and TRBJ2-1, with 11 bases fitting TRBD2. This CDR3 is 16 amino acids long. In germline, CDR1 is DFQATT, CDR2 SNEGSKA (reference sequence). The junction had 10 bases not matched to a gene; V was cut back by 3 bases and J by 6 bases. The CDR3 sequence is CSASRPTSGSRNEQFF. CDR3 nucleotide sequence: TGCAGTGCTAGCCGGCCTACTAGCGGGAGTCGCAATGAGCAGTTCTTC.

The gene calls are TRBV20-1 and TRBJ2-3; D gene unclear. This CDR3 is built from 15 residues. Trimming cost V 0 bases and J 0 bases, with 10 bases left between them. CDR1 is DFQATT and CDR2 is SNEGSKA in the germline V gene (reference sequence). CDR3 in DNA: TGCAGTGCTAGAGATCTGGCGGTTAGCACAGATACGCAGTATTTT. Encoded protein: CSARDLAVSTDTQYF.